The 25 T cell receptor beta chains listed next were all sequenced from one sample in a study of blood T cell repertoires in COVID-19. Data came from immunoSEQ multiplex PCR; TCRdb stores just in-frame clones and leaves some out. The table shows about 87,000 clones, with roughly 86% occurring only once. The sample comprised peripheral blood. The receptors stem from a middle-aged man with acute or convalescent COVID-19.

The chain recombines TRBV19 with TRBJ1-1; maybe TRBD1 (6 bases). CDR1 is LNHDA and CDR2 is SQIVND in the germline V gene (reference sequence). The CDR3 length is 17 residues. Trimming shortened V by 6 bases and J by 0 bases, and 20 bases separated the two germline ends. The CDR3 DNA is TGTGCCAGTAGCCAGATCACAGGGAGCCCAATGAACACTGAAGCTTTCTTT. The encoded protein is CASSQITGSPMNTEAFF.

The genes are TRBV5-1 and TRBJ2-4; TRBD2 matches 8 bases. J was trimmed by 6 bases and V by 3 bases; bases with no gene match: 5. CDR1 and CDR2 from the germline V gene are SGHRS and YFSETQ. The CDR3 length is 14 residues. The DNA for the CDR3 is TGCGCCAGCAGCTCCGGGGGGGCGTCAAACATTCAGTACTTC. Protein sequence: CASSSGGASNIQYF.

The chain employs TRBV30 and TRBJ2-2, with D possibly TRBD2 on 6 matching bases. The CDR3 consists of 15 residues. The ends were cut back, 0 bases at V and 2 bases at J, with 10 bases in the middle. Per the germline V gene, CDR1 is GTSNPN and CDR2 is SVGIG (reference sequence). The CDR3 protein is CAWSVLRGNTGELFF. Written as DNA, the CDR3 is TGTGCCTGGAGTGTACTGCGGGGTAACACCGGGGAGCTGTTTTTT. Combining the CDR3 with reference TRBV30 and TRBJ2-2 gives the whole variable domain SQTIHQWPATLVQPVGSPLSLECTVEGTSNPNLYWYRQAAGRGLQLLFYSVGIGQISSEVPQNLSASRPQDRQFILSSKKLLLSDSGFYLCAWSVLRGNTGELFFGEGSRLTVL.

The chain recombines TRBV12-5 with TRBJ1-5; 7 nucleotides align to TRBD1. The V and J ends lost 4 bases and 5 bases, in that order; junction bases with no gene match: 5. In germline, CDR1 is LGHNT, CDR2 FRNRAP. The CDR3 has 14 residues. Written as DNA, the CDR3 is TGTGCTAGTGGTTCCTCAGGGGGGTATCAGCCCCAGCATTTT. Translation: CASGSSGGYQPQHF. The full variable domain, rest sourced from reference TRBV12-5 and TRBJ1-5, is DARVTQTPRHKVTEMGQEVTMRCQPILGHNTVFWYRQTMMQGLELLAYFRNRAPLDDSGMPKDRFSAEMPDATLATLKIQPSEPRDSAVYFCASGSSGGYQPQHFGDGTRLSIL.

V and J are TRBV6-5 and TRBJ2-1, with 9 bases matching TRBD2. Germline V gives CDR1 MNHEY, CDR2 SVGAGI. The CDR3 is 15 amino acids. V shed 6 bases, J shed 7 bases, and the junction held 10 bases outside the gene matches. This CDR3 is CASRISGSVGNEQFF. The CDR3 nucleotides read TGTGCCAGCAGGATTAGCGGGAGTGTGGGGAATGAGCAGTTCTTC.

This clone is a singleton in its sample. The chain combines TRBV19 with TRBJ2-1; TRBD1 agrees at 7 bases. The CDR3 has 17 amino acids. The V segment lost 5 bases and the J segment 5 bases; nucleotides outside the gene matches: 15. The germline CDR1 and CDR2 sequences are LNHDA and SQIVND (reference sequence). CDR3 residues: CASSPRQGSFGNNEQFF. The CDR3 bases are TGTGCCAGTAGTCCTCGACAGGGTAGCTTTGGGAACAATGAGCAGTTCTTC. Combining the CDR3 with reference TRBV19 and TRBJ2-1 gives the whole variable domain DGGITQSPKYLFRKEGQNVTLSCEQNLNHDAMYWYRQDPGQGLRLIYYSQIVNDFQKGDIAEGYSVSREKKESFPLTVTSAQKNPTAFYLCASSPRQGSFGNNEQFFGPGTRLTVL.

V and J are TRBV11-2 and TRBJ1-4; D not resolved. Germline V gives CDR1 SGHAT, CDR2 FQNNGV. V was pared by 2 bases and J by 8 bases, with 12 bases between. The CDR3 spans 14 residues. The CDR3 DNA reads as TGTGCCAGCAGCTTAAGGAAGGGAGGCGAAAAACTGTTTTTT. Translating it yields CASSLRKGGEKLFF.

For this clone: The junction does not match germline at one end; this may be a read error. This chain uses TRBV7-9 with TRBJ2-5, with 7 bases aligning to TRBD1. This CDR3 contains 14 residues. Germline-derived CDR1 and CDR2 are SEHNR and FQNEAQ (reference sequence). CDR3 loop: CASRLGTVEETQYF. CDR3 nucleotide sequence: TGTGCCAGCAGGTTAGGGACAGTTGAAGAGACCCAGTACTTC.

The chain is built from TRBV7-9 and TRBJ1-2, with TRBD1 identical over 8 bases. The CDR3 length is 14 residues. V dropped 4 bases and J dropped 4; count of bases not matched to a gene: 5. CDR1 SEHNR and CDR2 FQNEAQ come from the germline V gene (reference sequence). In DNA, the CDR3 is TGTGCCAGCAGCTCACAGGGGGTCGGCTATGGCTACACCTTC. Amino acids: CASSSQGVGYGYTF.

The chain joins TRBV19 to TRBJ2-1; 10 nucleotides agree with TRBD1. The CDR3 consists of 14 residues. Per germline, CDR1 LNHDA and CDR2 SQIVND (reference sequence). J was trimmed by 8 bases and V by 7 bases; bases with no gene match: 8. CDR3 in DNA: TGTGCCAGTACCCTAAGGACAGGGGGAGATGAGCAGTTCTTC. Protein product: CASTLRTGGDEQFF.

The V and J genes are TRBV6-2 or TRBV6-3 and TRBJ1-5; a weak D match, TRBD1 (6 bases). V lost 6 bases and J lost 4, with 10 bases in between. This CDR3 has 13 residues. Germline CDR1 and CDR2: MNHEY and SVGEGT. In DNA form, the CDR3 reads TGTGCCAGCAGCGACAGGAGGAATCAGCCCCAGCATTTT. It encodes CASSDRRNQPQHF.

The genes are TRBV6-5 and TRBJ1-1; tentative D call: TRBD1 (5 bases). Germline V gene lookup returns CDR1 MNHEY and CDR2 SVGAGI. The CDR3 has 13 residues. Between the trimmed V and J ends, which lost 5 bases and 7 bases, there was a span of 14 bases. CDR3 in DNA: TGTGCCAGCAGTCCTCCGGGGGGGTTTGAAGCTTTCTTT. Protein: CASSPPGGFEAFF.

The chain combines TRBV19 with TRBJ1-1, with 7 bases that match TRBD1. CDR1 and CDR2 from the germline V gene are LNHDA and SQIVND (reference sequence). Losses at the gene ends were 3 bases for V and 1 base for J; bases not matched to a gene: 8. There are 16 residues in the CDR3. The CDR3 reads CASSIGGGAGNTEAFF. The CDR3 region has the DNA TGTGCCAGTAGTATCGGAGGGGGCGCGGGGAACACTGAAGCTTTCTTT.

The chain couples TRBV21-1 to TRBJ1-6; the table gives TRBD1 as D, unverified against the DNA. TRBV21-1 is a pseudogene segment. This CDR3 is 15 amino acids long. Here the CDR3 DNA reads TGTGCCAGCAGCAATACAGGGTTTTGTAATTCACCCCTCCACTTT. It specifies CASSNTGFCNSPLHF.

This sequence joins TRBV20-1 and TRBJ1-4; 9 bases align to TRBD1. Germline values: CDR1 DFQATT, CDR2 SNEGSKA (reference sequence). Trimming at V came to 3 bases and at J to 5 bases, leaving 10 bases not matched to a gene. This CDR3 contains 16 residues. The CDR3 DNA is TGCAGTGCTAGTCGCTTATCCGGGACAGGGAATGAAAAACTGTTTTTT. Encoded protein: CSASRLSGTGNEKLFF.

V is TRBV6-4 and J is TRBJ1-2, with 9 bases that match TRBD1. Trimming removed 4 bases from V and 3 bases from J; junction bases left unmatched: 6. The germline V gene has CDR1 MRHNA and CDR2 SNTAGT. This CDR3 has 15 residues. The CDR3: CASSAHRGLDYGYTF. The CDR3 bases are TGTGCCAGCAGTGCCCACAGGGGGCTGGACTATGGCTACACCTTC.

The chain recombines TRBV19 with TRBJ1-4; the match to TRBD1 covers 7 bases. CDR1 is LNHDA and CDR2 is SQIVND in the germline V gene (reference sequence). V was pared by 5 bases and J by 6 bases, with 12 bases of the junction left unmatched. There are 16 residues in the CDR3. CDR3 in DNA: TGTGCCAGTAGTGACTACCGGGCTACAGGGGATGAAAAACTGTTTTTT. Amino acids: CASSDYRATGDEKLFF.

In its sample, this clone was seen once. The chain joins TRBV2 to TRBJ1-6; a possible D gene is TRBD1 (5 bases). The CDR3 consists of 14 residues. Trimming removed 4 bases at V and 11 bases at J, with 15 bases between. The germline V gene encodes CDR1 SNHLY and CDR2 FYNNEI. The CDR3, as DNA: TGTGCCAGCAGTGCTGACAGTCGGTCGGCACCCCTCCACTTT. It codes for CASSADSRSAPLHF.

This sequence joins TRBV19 and TRBJ1-3; a possible D gene is TRBD1 (5 bases). The germline V and J ends were trimmed by 4 bases and 2 bases, with 12 bases remaining between them. This CDR3 contains 15 residues. The germline gives CDR1 LNHDA, CDR2 SQIVND (reference sequence). CDR3 sequence reads: CASSTPGRPGNTIYF. The CDR3 DNA follows: TGTGCCAGTAGTACCCCAGGGAGGCCTGGAAACACCATATATTTT.

V usage is TRBV10-3 and J usage is TRBJ2-3; 7 bases match TRBD2. Per germline, CDR1 ENHRY and CDR2 SYGVKD. CDR3 size: 14 residues. Trimming cost V 0 bases and J 4 bases; bases outside gene matches: 1. CDR3 residues: CAISESAGADTQYF. The CDR3 coding sequence is TGTGCCATCAGTGAGTCTGCGGGGGCAGATACGCAGTATTTT.

This chain uses TRBV6-5 with TRBJ1-2; maybe TRBD1 (5 bases). Trimming removed 2 bases at V and 6 bases at J, with 13 bases between. This CDR3 region has 14 residues. The germline gives CDR1 MNHEY, CDR2 SVGAGI. This CDR3 is CASSYVGRTNGYTF. CDR3 coding DNA: TGTGCCAGCAGTTACGTGGGCAGGACAAATGGCTACACCTTC.

The chain employs TRBV4-1 and TRBJ2-7, with D possibly being TRBD2 (5 bases). The CDR3 consists of 16 residues. V was pared by 1 base and J by 0 bases, with 13 bases between. Germline values: CDR1 MGHRA, CDR2 YSYEKL. CDR3 protein: CASSQGWESGSYEQYF. CDR3 DNA sequence: TGCGCCAGCAGCCAAGGCTGGGAGTCGGGCTCCTACGAGCAGTACTTC.

The chain links TRBV6-2 or TRBV6-3 to TRBJ1-2; 7 nucleotides agree with TRBD1. The CDR3 runs 13 residues. The V gene end was trimmed by 7 bases and the J gene end by 7 bases; junction bases not matched to a gene: 9. Germline V gene sequence: CDR1 MNHEY, CDR2 SVGEGT. Written as DNA, the CDR3 is TGTGCCAGCACCCCGAGGGGGCGATCTGGCTACACCTTC. Translation gives CASTPRGRSGYTF.

This sequence joins TRBV20-1 and TRBJ2-3, with D possibly matching TRBD1 (5 bases). V shed 3 bases and J shed 4 bases, with 20 bases lying between them. Germline CDR1 and CDR2: DFQATT and SNEGSKA (reference sequence). This CDR3 has 16 amino acids. Here the CDR3 DNA reads TGCAGTGCTAGTCGGGTAGGGCAGGGTGACGCAGATACGCAGTATTTT. Translating gives CSASRVGQGDADTQYF.

V is TRBV18 and J is TRBJ2-1; D is perhaps TRBD1 (6 bases). Trimming removed 2 bases from V and 8 bases from J, with 7 bases in between. The CDR3 spans 12 residues. Germline CDR1 and CDR2: KGHSH and LQKENI. The CDR3 region is CASSPKGDEQFF. CDR3 DNA sequence: TGTGCCAGCTCACCAAAGGGGGATGAGCAGTTCTTC.